This TCR beta chain was sequenced for a study of shared clonotypes between healthy human individuals (dated by TCRdb to about 2020). Concerning the study at large: A few men and a couple of women, aged 18 to 49 years, made up the cohort. Per donor, three plates each were used for CD4 naive and CD4 memory, two for CD8 naive, and one for CD8 memory. To estimate repertoire size and how much clonotypes are shared between individuals, the study performed deep sequencing of blood TCR repertoires from 4 to 6 healthy adults. Different laboratories and diverse techniques were used to prepare libraries and sequence TCR repertoires, to increase sequencing depth and limit assay-specific biases. Per donor, leukapheresis produced somewhere between about 0.94 and 9 billion PBMCs.

Via the germline V gene (reference sequence), CDR1 is MNHEY and CDR2 SMNVEV. From V the trimming removes 6 bases and from J it removes 5 bases, while the gene matches leave 10 bases of the junction unaccounted for. The CDR3 covers 16 residues, taking in both the cysteine and the phenylalanine. The read is trimmed to its CDR3 DNA, 48 bases read in frame from base 1. Regarding this clone: Its target antigen remains unknown. No much larger clonotype is one base removed from it; base qualities were not supplied.

The investigation overall reported the following: Larger estimated clonotype richness was generally found for naive subsets than for memory subsets. Sharing across a few donors was observed for approximately 5% of naive CD4, 3% to 4% of naive CD8, over 2% of memory CD4, and around 0.42% of memory CD8 clonotypes. Sampling was restricted to blood, and TCR repertoires in tissues likely differ from the TCR repertoires found in blood. Incomplete sequencing was indicated by rarefaction of sorted-subset datasets, despite the large sequencing depth. Compared with non-shared clonotypes, clonotypes shared by all four sorted-subset donors had higher generation probabilities. Because the study included a small number of donors, the genetic and exposure-history diversity represented was limited. Pairwise subsampling led to the expectation that sequencing depth would affect the degree of clonotype sharing among donors.

CD8 naive samples consisted of CD45RO-negative cells that were positively selected for CCR7, yielding a CD45RA+CCR7+ population without TemRA cells. The donors were healthy, HIV-negative adults with no recently reported acute infections or vaccinations. Every donor was a Caucasian adult living in Nashville, Tennessee, USA. Blood was collected by leukapheresis, and PBMCs were isolated by Ficoll-Histopaque density gradient centrifugation and then cryopreserved in liquid nitrogen vapor phase. Analytical flow cytometry was used to check the purity and quantity of each magnetically sorted T cell population. Genomic DNA was isolated from every sorted fraction and measured by UV absorbance on a Nanodrop 2000c. Using the deep immunoSEQ assay, TCR CDR3 regions were amplified from genomic DNA by multiplex PCR. Genomic DNA extracted from each cell subset was distributed evenly over all wells of several immunoSEQ 96-well plates, and each plate served as one replicate. For sorted subsets, approximately 0.2 ug of genomic DNA, equivalent to 25,000 to 35,000 T cell genomes, went into each replicate PCR. Purified libraries were measured with a Qubit 3.0 fluorometer, size-checked on a Bioanalyzer 2100, and measured again with the KAPA Library Quantification kit. A separate single-read 150-cycle Illumina NextSeq 550 flow cell was used to sequence each immunoSEQ 96-well plate. In the paper's pipeline: Because the immunoSEQ output included only junctional sequences and no quality scores, the filtering could not be the same as the filtering used for full-length reads. Sequences were annotated with PyIR, a Python wrapper for IgBLAST v1.9, and V/J genes and CDR3 were assigned using IMGT germline references. Reads were removed for weak V/J assignments (E-value above 1e-6), missing CDR3, stop codons, out-of-frame junctions, or ambiguous translated residues. V3J clonotypes were defined as sequences sharing an identical inferred V gene, J gene, and CDR3 amino acid sequence. Percentage overlap between repertoires was calculated by dividing the number of shared unique clonotypes by the size of the smaller repertoire. Richness of each repertoire was evaluated using RTK rarefaction, the Chao1 estimator, and Recon v2.1 estimates of unobserved clonotypes. Generation probabilities for all TCRbeta clonotypes obtained by the gDNA method from a handful of donors were computed using OLGA. Here the immuneACCESS table is served through TCRdb, limited to in-frame sequences with V and J called. Missing clones are a known gap in these copies; in checked studies unresolved V genes cover under half, and the rest lacks a known reason. V and J calls and clone size are given by that table; D and trimming were obtained from the DNA. For this sample the table gives around 650,000 clones, of which roughly 96% were detected only once. Of the sample, 0.11% falls within the top ten clones.

The receptor was isolated from a woman in her twenties or thirties in good health. The V and J segments used are TRBV27 and TRBJ1-2; 12 of the junction bases match TRBD1. Sequenced input: naive CD8+ T cells sorted from blood. Reading the label with the study, this specimen's cell subset or site is: CD45RA+CCR7+. CDR3 loop: CASSQTGQGARYGYTF. The nucleotides read TGTGCCAGCAGCCAAACGGGACAGGGGGCGCGGTATGGCTACACCTTC.